The 14 T cell receptor beta chains below come from one sample, sequenced in a study of T cells in Graves' hyperthyroidism and ophthalmopathy. The TCR beta CDR3 regions underwent amplification using RNA transcripts as the source. With the HTBI primer set, the TCR CDR3 went through a first round of RT-PCR. TCRdb redid the calling of the multiplex PCR reads with MiXCR, one entry per CDR3 protein. The data contain roughly 290,000 distinct CDR3 sequences, approximately 12% of them singletons. The sequenced material came from blood. The receptors stem from a woman aged 25 to 39 with Graves' hyperthyroidism that later progressed to Graves' ophthalmopathy.

This clonotype was recorded a few times. The V call is TRBV19, the J call TRBJ1-1; unclear D gene. Germline V gives CDR1 LNHDA, CDR2 SQIVND (reference sequence). Trimming removed 1 base at V and 7 bases at J, with 13 bases between. This CDR3 spans 14 amino acids. The CDR3 coding sequence is TGTGCCAGTAGTATAGGAGACGTGAATTTTGAAGCTTTCTTT. This gives the protein CASSIGDVNFEAFF.

This clonotype turned up a few times. V usage is TRBV9 and J usage is TRBJ1-2; D ambiguous. Germline CDR1 reads SGDLS; CDR2 reads YYNGEE. The CDR3 has 16 residues. Trimming shortened V by 4 bases and J by 3 bases, and 19 bases separated the two germline ends. CDR3 in DNA: TGTGCCAGCAGCCCACAGATCGTCCCTCCCCACTATGGCTACACCTTC. As protein: CASSPQIVPPHYGYTF. The whole variable domain, remainder taken from reference TRBV9 and TRBJ1-2, is DSGVTQTPKHLITATGQRVTLRCSPRSGDLSVYWYQQSLDQGLQFLIQYYNGEERAKGNILERFSAQQFPDLHSELNLSSLELGDSALYFCASSPQIVPPHYGYTFGSGTRLTVV.

This clonotype was seen many times. This chain joins TRBV27 and TRBJ2-1; D assignment may be TRBD1 or TRBD2 (5 bases each). V was trimmed by 4 bases and J by 9 bases, leaving 22 bases between them. CDR1 is MNHEY and CDR2 is SMNVEV in the germline V gene (reference sequence). This CDR3 is 16 amino acids long. CDR3 in DNA: TGTGCCAGCAGTTCAACAAAATCCGGGACGGGTCGTGAGCAGTTCTTC. This gives the protein CASSSTKSGTGREQFF.

This clonotype was recorded many times. The genes are TRBV13 and TRBJ1-2, with 7 positions matching TRBD1. V was clipped by 1 base and J by 7 bases; unmatched bases: 6. The V gene's germline CDR1 is PRHDT and CDR2 FYEKMQ (reference sequence). This CDR3 has 14 amino acids. The CDR3 reads CASSLVTGAGGYTF. The CDR3 nucleotides are TGTGCCAGCAGCTTAGTCACAGGGGCGGGTGGCTACACCTTC.

This clonotype was seen repeatedly, ten times or more. The chain has TRBV30 and TRBJ1-3; TRBD1 matches 8 bases. CDR3 length equals 15 residues. The V and J ends lost 2 bases and 4 bases, in that order; junction bases with no gene match: 7. The germline V gene has CDR1 GTSNPN and CDR2 SVGIG (reference sequence). The CDR3 DNA follows: TGTGCCTGGAGTTTGGACAGGGCGAGCGGAAACACCATATATTTT. Its protein product is CAWSLDRASGNTIYF.

The sample holds many counts of this clonotype. The V call is TRBV6-1, the J call TRBJ1-5; no definite D call. Germline V gene sequence: CDR1 MNHNS, CDR2 SASEGT. Trimming shortened V by 6 bases and J by 6 bases, and 12 bases separated the two germline ends. The CDR3 is made up of 13 amino acids. This CDR3 reads CASSSALGQPQHF. DNA of the CDR3: TGTGCCAGCAGCTCCGCATTAGGTCAGCCCCAGCATTTT.

This clonotype has a count of ten or more. V is TRBV2 and J is TRBJ2-3, with 14 bases identical to TRBD2. The CDR3 covers 17 residues. V dropped 8 bases and J dropped 5; count of bases not matched to a gene: 12. Germline V gene sequence: CDR1 SNHLY, CDR2 FYNNEI. CDR3 loop: CASFGTSGRGGEDTQYF. The CDR3 DNA sequence: TGTGCCAGCTTCGGGACTAGCGGGAGAGGAGGAGAAGATACGCAGTATTTT.

This clonotype was counted ten times or more. This chain uses TRBV7-9 with TRBJ2-1, with a weak D call TRBD1 (5 bases). The CDR3 is 14 amino acids. The germline V gene has CDR1 SEHNR and CDR2 FQNEAQ (reference sequence). The V and J ends lost 1 base and 6 bases respectively, with 10 bases between them. The CDR3 coding sequence is TGTGCCAGCAGCTTAGGGGTAAGGGGCAATGAGCAGTTCTTC. Translated, it gives CASSLGVRGNEQFF. Looking up the rest from reference TRBV7-9 and TRBJ2-1 gives the full variable domain: DTGVSQNPRHKITKRGQNVTFRCDPISEHNRLYWYRQTLGQGPEFLTYFQNEAQLEKSRLLSDRFSAERPKGSFSTLEIQRTEQGDSAMYLCASSLGVRGNEQFFGPGTRLTVL.

This clonotype was seen ten or more times. The V and J genes are TRBV30 and TRBJ2-5; 9 positions match TRBD1. The ends lost 5 bases at V and 2 bases at J; junction bases unmatched: 0. Germline V gene sequence: CDR1 GTSNPN, CDR2 SVGIG (reference sequence). This CDR3 comprises 12 residues. As DNA, the CDR3 is TGTGCCTGGGACAGGGGGCAAGAGACCCAGTACTTC. It translates to CAWDRGQETQYF.

About this clonotype itself: Just one base apart from a much larger clone, this may be a read error. The chain is built from TRBV5-1 and TRBJ1-2; no definite D call. CDR1 is SGHRS and CDR2 is YFSETQ in the germline V gene. The CDR3 totals 10 residues. V was clipped by 4 bases and J by 8 bases, with 6 bases between them. CDR3 nucleotides: TGCGCCAGCAGCCCGAGGGGCTACACCTTC. Amino acid sequence: CASSPRGYTF.

This clonotype was detected many times. V gene TRBV15 combines with J gene TRBJ2-7; no reliable D call. Germline assignment: CDR1 LNHNV and CDR2 YYDKDF (reference sequence). The CDR3 consists of 15 residues. V was trimmed by 3 bases and J by 2 bases, leaving 14 bases between them. The DNA of the CDR3 is TGTGCCACCAGCAGGGAAAGGACCGAAGCCTACGAGCAGTACTTC. Protein: CATSRERTEAYEQYF. Together with reference TRBV15 and TRBJ2-7, the CDR3 gives the full variable domain: DAMVIQNPRYQVTQFGKPVTLSCSQTLNHNVMYWYQQKSSQAPKLLFHYYDKDFNNEADTPDNFQSRRPNTSFCFLDIRSPGLGDTAMYLCATSRERTEAYEQYFGPGTRLTVT.

This clonotype occurred many times. The chain uses TRBV28 and TRBJ2-3; 10 bases align to TRBD2. J lost 4 bases, V lost 2 bases, and 3 bases had no gene match. Germline V CDR1 and CDR2: MDHEN, SYDVKM. The CDR3 covers 15 residues. The CDR3 is CASSLRAGGADTQYF. The DNA of the CDR3 is TGTGCCAGCAGTTTACGAGCGGGAGGGGCAGATACGCAGTATTTT.

This clonotype was seen many times. The chain employs TRBV7-9 and TRBJ2-7; D is ambiguous. The CDR3 totals 12 residues. Deletions cut 1 base from V and 7 bases from J, with 8 bases between. The germline V gene has CDR1 SEHNR and CDR2 FQNEAQ (reference sequence). The CDR3 region is CASSLGINEQYF. In DNA, the CDR3 is TGTGCCAGCAGCTTAGGAATCAATGAGCAGTACTTC. The complete variable domain, with remaining parts taken from reference TRBV7-9 and TRBJ2-7, reads DTGVSQNPRHKITKRGQNVTFRCDPISEHNRLYWYRQTLGQGPEFLTYFQNEAQLEKSRLLSDRFSAERPKGSFSTLEIQRTEQGDSAMYLCASSLGINEQYFGPGTRLTVT.

V and J are TRBV5-6 and TRBJ2-7; TRBD1 matches at 7 bases. The V and J ends lost 5 bases and 5 bases, in that order; junction bases with no gene match: 7. Germline-derived CDR1 and CDR2 are SGHDT and YYEEEE. The CDR3 contains 13 residues. CDR3 DNA sequence: TGTGCCAGCAGTCTCGGGACAGAACACGAGCAGTACTTC. Its protein product is CASSLGTEHEQYF.